One and the same sample provided the 21 T cell receptor beta chains below, sequenced in a study of response to subunit inactivated influenza vaccine. MiXCR, applied by TCRdb to the RT-PCR reads, yields one record per CDR3 protein. The table includes 600,000 to 850,000 distinct CDR3 sequences, approximately 14% detected once. The sequences come from PBMCs from blood, collected roughly 2 weeks before vaccination. These receptors originate from a man between 50 and 59 years old who received an inactivated influenza vaccine.

In this sample, this clonotype turned up a few times. The chain combines TRBV11-2 with TRBJ1-5; D is uncertain. This CDR3 contains 13 residues. Germline V gene data show CDR1 as SGHAT and CDR2 as FQNNGV. V gave up 0 bases and J gave up 9 bases, with 9 bases separating them. The CDR3 DNA follows: TGTGCCAGCAGCTTAGATCTCCGCCTGCCCCAGCATTTT. Translation gives CASSLDLRLPQHF. Complete variable domain (other parts from reference TRBV11-2 and TRBJ1-5): EAGVAQSPRYKIIEKRQSVAFWCNPISGHATLYWYQQILGQGPKLLIQFQNNGVVDDSQLPKDRFSAERLKGVDSTLKIQPAKLEDSAVYLCASSLDLRLPQHFGDGTRLSIL.

This chain joins TRBV28 and TRBJ2-1; D unclear. This CDR3 contains 16 residues. V was shortened by 1 base and J by 6 bases, with 16 bases between the two germline ends. In germline, CDR1 is MDHEN, CDR2 SYDVKM. As DNA, the CDR3 is TGTGCCAGCAGTTTATTCGCCACTCTGAAGCCCAATGAGCAGTTCTTC. Its translation is CASSLFATLKPNEQFF. The full variable domain, rest sourced from reference TRBV28 and TRBJ2-1, is DVKVTQSSRYLVKRTGEKVFLECVQDMDHENMFWYRQDPGLGLRLIYFSYDVKMKEKGDIPEGYSVSREKKERFSLILESASTNQTSMYLCASSLFATLKPNEQFFGPGTRLTVL.

This clonotype was seen a few times. The chain recombines TRBV3-1 with TRBJ1-2; the D is unclear. Germline loops: CDR1 LGHDT, CDR2 YNNKEL (reference sequence). Trimming shortened V by 0 bases and J by 8 bases, and 10 bases separated the two germline ends. This CDR3 has 13 amino acids. CDR3 DNA sequence: TGTGCCAGCAGCCAAGACGACCGCGCAGGCTACACCTTC. Its translation: CASSQDDRAGYTF.

As concerns this clonotype: Germline and junction disagree at one end, which may indicate a read error. This chain joins TRBV9 and TRBJ1-3; a weak D match, TRBD1 (6 bases). The CDR3 covers 17 residues. Germline values: CDR1 SGDLS, CDR2 YYNGEE. This CDR3 reads CASSVGDILNSGKTIYF. The CDR3 nucleotides are TGTGCCAGCAGCGTAGGGGACATTCTAAACTCTGGAAAGACCATATATTTT.

This clonotype was counted ten times or more. The chain combines TRBV7-6 with TRBJ2-3, with 12 bases fitting TRBD2. Looked up from germline, CDR1 is SGHVS and CDR2 is FNYEAQ. Trimming took 4 bases from V and 6 from J; bases not matched to a gene: 5. The CDR3 runs to 15 residues. CDR3 bases: TGTGCCAGCAGCTGGCCTAGCGGGAGGGACGATACGCAGTATTTT. This translates into CASSWPSGRDDTQYF.

V usage is TRBV12-3 or TRBV12-4 and J usage is TRBJ2-7; no definite D call. CDR3 length: 14 amino acids. V was shortened by 3 bases and J by 6 bases, with 15 bases between the two germline ends. CDR3 DNA: TGTGCCAGCAGTTTGAGTTCGGGCAGTGTCGAGCAGTACTTC. This sequence encodes CASSLSSGSVEQYF.

This clonotype turned up a few times. V usage is TRBV5-4 and J usage is TRBJ2-2; D uncertain. The germline gives CDR1 SGHNT, CDR2 YYREEE (reference sequence). V was clipped by 1 base and J by 3 bases, with 13 bases between them. The CDR3 runs 16 residues. CDR3 in DNA: TGTGCCAGCAGCTTGCGTCGAATTGTAGACACCGGGGAGCTGTTTTTT. This encodes CASSLRRIVDTGELFF.

This clonotype was recorded a few times. CDR3 DNA sequence: TGTGCCATCAGTGAGGGGGGACAGGGGGCCTACGAGCAGTACTTC. Protein sequence: CAISEGGQGAYEQYF. The chain carries TRBV10-3 and TRBJ2-7, with TRBD1 identical over 11 bases. After removal of 2 bases from V and 2 bases from J, the junction contained 2 bases not matched to a gene. CDR3 length: 15 residues. CDR1 is ENHRY, CDR2 SYGVKD, per germline.

This clonotype was observed a few times. The chain carries TRBV10-3 and TRBJ2-2, with TRBD2 identical over 9 bases. Trimming removed 0 bases from V and 7 bases from J; junction bases left unmatched: 18. Germline CDR1 reads ENHRY; CDR2 reads SYGVKD. This CDR3 is built from 20 residues. DNA of the CDR3: TGTGCCATCAGTGAGTCGTCGGTTAGCGGGAGAAGGGGACCTGGCGGGGAGCTGTTTTTT. As protein: CAISESSVSGRRGPGGELFF.

The chain uses TRBV5-1 and TRBJ2-7; weak D call: TRBD1 (6 bases). CDR1 and CDR2 from the germline V gene are SGHRS and YFSETQ. The CDR3 runs to 16 residues. With 2 bases removed from V and 0 bases from J, the gap between germline ends came to 15 bases. The CDR3 loop reads CASSLDTGTSSYEQYF. CDR3 nucleotides: TGCGCCAGCAGCTTAGATACAGGGACATCCTCCTACGAGCAGTACTTC.

CDR3 region: CASSYSLGGGVSYEQYF. CDR3 coding DNA: TGTGCCAGCAGTTACTCTCTCGGCGGAGGGGTTTCCTACGAGCAGTACTTC. The rearrangement uses TRBV6-2 or TRBV6-3 and TRBJ2-7; tentatively, D is TRBD2 (6 bases). Trimming stripped 0 bases from V and 1 base from J, with 16 bases between. CDR1 is MNHEY, CDR2 SVGEGT, per germline. The CDR3 loop spans 17 amino acids.

The V and J genes are TRBV24-1 and TRBJ2-1, with 12 bases that match TRBD2. Germline V gene lookup returns CDR1 KGHDR and CDR2 SFDVKD. V was pared by 2 bases and J by 7 bases, with 11 bases of the junction left unmatched. CDR3 length equals 18 residues. The CDR3 DNA reads as TGTGCCACCAGTGATTATGGAACTAGCGGGGGGCTCCTAAATGAGCAGTTCTTC. It encodes CATSDYGTSGGLLNEQFF.

In this sample, this clonotype turned up a few times. In DNA form, the CDR3 reads TGCGCCAGCAGCCAAGTTAGTTATTCACCCCTCCACTTT. This translates into CASSQVSYSPLHF. J is TRBJ1-6 and V is TRBV4-3, with no clear D. The CDR3 extends over 13 amino acids. V lost 1 base to trimming and J lost 8 bases, with 6 bases between them. From germline, CDR1 is LGHNA and CDR2 YSLEER.

This clonotype was recorded a few times. The genes are TRBV28 and TRBJ2-5, with D unclear. The CDR3 spans 16 residues. The V and J ends lost 7 bases and 1 base respectively, with 19 bases between them. Germline assignment: CDR1 MDHEN and CDR2 SYDVKM. DNA for the CDR3: TGTGCCAGCATAGGGTGGATGGGCCAACTCCAAGAGACCCAGTACTTC. It specifies CASIGWMGQLQETQYF.

The chain is built from TRBV12-3 or TRBV12-4 and TRBJ1-5; no definite D call. Trimming left V 7 bases short and J 4 bases short, with 17 bases between. The CDR3 totals 15 residues. The CDR3 bases are TGTGCCAGCACCCACACGGTTTTTGGGAATCAGCCCCAGCATTTT. Its protein is CASTHTVFGNQPQHF.

The sample holds a few counts of this clonotype. J is TRBJ2-2 and V is TRBV7-2, with D possibly TRBD2 on 6 matching bases. CDR1 is SGHTA, CDR2 FQGNSA, per germline. Trimming removed 5 bases at V and 5 bases at J, with 12 bases between. This CDR3 comprises 14 residues. DNA for the CDR3: TGTGCCAGCAGCCCCCGGGGGTTGACCGGGGAGCTGTTTTTT. Encoded protein: CASSPRGLTGELFF.

DNA of the CDR3: TGTGCCATTGGCAGGGGGGGCCGGGAGACCCAGTACTTC. Translated: CAIGRGGRETQYF. This chain joins TRBV28 and TRBJ2-5, with D perhaps matching TRBD1 or TRBD2 (7 bases each). Trimming pared 10 bases from V and 5 bases from J, leaving 17 bases between. The CDR3 runs 13 residues. Germline CDR1 is MDHEN and CDR2 is SYDVKM. The full variable domain, with the rest looked up from reference TRBV28 and TRBJ2-5, is DVKVTQSSRYLVKRTGEKVFLECVQDMDHENMFWYRQDPGLGLRLIYFSYDVKMKEKGDIPEGYSVSREKKERFSLILESASTNQTSMYLCAIGRGGRETQYFGPGTRLLVL.

This clonotype was detected a few times. This chain links TRBV4-3 with TRBJ2-3; a weak D match, TRBD1 (5 bases). Germline V gene lookup returns CDR1 LGHNA and CDR2 YSLEER. The V and J ends lost 0 bases and 1 base respectively, with 8 bases between them. CDR3 length: 15 residues. The CDR3 nucleotides read TGCGCCAGCAGCCAAGATGGGGCAGGCACAGATACGCAGTATTTT. This translates into CASSQDGAGTDTQYF.

The chain has TRBV7-9 and TRBJ2-7; TRBD1 matches 8 bases. Losses at the gene ends were 5 bases for V and 3 bases for J; bases not matched to a gene: 9. There are 15 residues in the CDR3. Looked up from germline, CDR1 is SEHNR and CDR2 is FQNEAQ (reference sequence). The CDR3 sequence: CASSPKARGRYEQYF. As DNA, the CDR3 is TGTGCCAGCAGCCCGAAAGCCAGGGGGCGCTACGAGCAGTACTTC.

V gene TRBV3-1 combines with J gene TRBJ2-4, with 10 bases lining up with TRBD1. The V and J ends lost 3 bases and 7 bases, in that order; junction bases with no gene match: 3. The CDR3 consists of 14 residues. In germline, CDR1 is LGHDT, CDR2 YNNKEL (reference sequence). The CDR3 nucleotides are TGTGCCAGCAGCCAGGGGACAGGGGTGAACATTCAGTACTTC. Its protein product is CASSQGTGVNIQYF.

This clonotype was detected ten times or more. V is TRBV12-3 or TRBV12-4 and J is TRBJ2-7, with TRBD2 identical over 7 bases. There are 13 residues in the CDR3. J lost 3 bases, V lost 7 bases, and 6 bases had no gene match. CDR3 coding DNA: TGTGCCAGCAAGCAGGGCGGGAGCTACGAGCAGTACTTC. Translating gives CASKQGGSYEQYF.